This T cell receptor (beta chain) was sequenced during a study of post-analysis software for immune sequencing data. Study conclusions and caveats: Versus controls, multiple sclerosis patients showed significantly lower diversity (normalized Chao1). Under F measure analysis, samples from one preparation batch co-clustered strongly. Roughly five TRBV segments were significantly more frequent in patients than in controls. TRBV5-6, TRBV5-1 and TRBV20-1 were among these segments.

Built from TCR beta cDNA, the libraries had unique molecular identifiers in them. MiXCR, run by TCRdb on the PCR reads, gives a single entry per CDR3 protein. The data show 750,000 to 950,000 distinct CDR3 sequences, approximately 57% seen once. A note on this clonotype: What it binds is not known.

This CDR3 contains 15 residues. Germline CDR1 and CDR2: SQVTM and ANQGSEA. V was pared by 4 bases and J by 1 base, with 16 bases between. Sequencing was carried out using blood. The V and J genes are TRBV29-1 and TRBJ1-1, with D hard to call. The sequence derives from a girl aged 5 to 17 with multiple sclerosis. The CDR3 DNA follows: TGCAGCGTTGTAATGAGGCACTTAGGGAACACTGAAGCTTTCTTT. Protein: CSVVMRHLGNTEAFF.